Below, 7 T cell receptor beta chains from the same sample are listed, as sequenced in a study of T cell responses to AZD1222 COVID-19 vaccine. The assay was immunoSEQ multiplex PCR, and TCRdb's table has in-frame clones only and misses some. Here the sample spans 150,000 to 180,000 clones, approximately 87% being singletons. Specimen: peripheral blood, collected on day 0 of MenACWY control vaccination. The source of these receptors is an adult in good health.

The rearrangement uses TRBV6-5 and TRBJ1-5; 9 bases align to TRBD1. The CDR3 is 15 residues long. Germline loops: CDR1 MNHEY, CDR2 SVGAGI. V was clipped by 0 bases and J by 7 bases; unmatched bases: 4. In DNA, the CDR3 is TGTGCCAGCAGTTACTCGGGACAGGGTGGGCAGCCCCAGCATTTT. Amino acid sequence: CASSYSGQGGQPQHF.

This sequence joins TRBV15 and TRBJ2-7, with D tentatively TRBD2 (5 bases). The CDR3 runs 15 residues. Germline CDR1 LNHNV, CDR2 YYDKDF (reference sequence). The ends were cut back, 6 bases at V and 5 bases at J, with 20 bases in the middle. In nucleotides, the CDR3 is TGTGCCACCAGGACCCCAAGCGGTAGCCACGACGAGCAGTACTTC. It encodes CATRTPSGSHDEQYF.

The chain uses TRBV2 and TRBJ2-1; D call uncertain. The CDR3 covers 15 residues. V was cut by 2 bases and J by 2 bases, with 10 bases left in between. Looked up from germline, CDR1 is SNHLY and CDR2 is FYNNEI. CDR3 DNA: TGTGCCAGCAGTGAAATCCTTCGGACCTACAATGAGCAGTTCTTC. Residues: CASSEILRTYNEQFF.

CDR3 sequence reads: CASSRGTGGRNTEAFF. CDR3 coding DNA: TGTGCCAGCAGCCGAGGGACAGGGGGCCGAAATACTGAAGCTTTCTTT. The V and J genes are TRBV11-1 and TRBJ1-1; TRBD1 agrees at 12 bases. J lost 5 bases, V lost 5 bases, and 9 bases had no gene match. The CDR3 length is 16 residues. The germline gives CDR1 SGHAT, CDR2 FQDESV (reference sequence).

J is TRBJ1-5 and V is TRBV12-3 or TRBV12-4, with D possibly being TRBD1 (6 bases). The V end lost 5 bases, the J end lost 6 bases, and 11 bases lay between the germline ends. The CDR3 covers 13 residues. CDR3 residues: CASSPGEGQPQHF. The CDR3 coding sequence is TGTGCCAGCAGTCCAGGGGAGGGTCAGCCCCAGCATTTT.

J is TRBJ1-1 and V is TRBV27; D is undetermined. V was pared by 4 bases and J by 8 bases, with 11 bases between. This CDR3 comprises 12 residues. Germline V gene data show CDR1 as MNHEY and CDR2 as SMNVEV (reference sequence). The DNA of the CDR3 is TGTGCCAGCAGTTCCGGGCGGAGCGAAGCTTTCTTT. Translating it yields CASSSGRSEAFF.

The rearrangement joins TRBV27 to TRBJ2-1; no clear D. This CDR3 spans 16 amino acids. V was shortened by 4 bases and J by 7 bases, with 20 bases between the two germline ends. The germline V gene encodes CDR1 MNHEY and CDR2 SMNVEV (reference sequence). For the CDR3, the DNA is TGTGCCAGCAGTTCGATCTCCTCGGTTATTCAGAATGAGCAGTTCTTC. Translated: CASSSISSVIQNEQFF.